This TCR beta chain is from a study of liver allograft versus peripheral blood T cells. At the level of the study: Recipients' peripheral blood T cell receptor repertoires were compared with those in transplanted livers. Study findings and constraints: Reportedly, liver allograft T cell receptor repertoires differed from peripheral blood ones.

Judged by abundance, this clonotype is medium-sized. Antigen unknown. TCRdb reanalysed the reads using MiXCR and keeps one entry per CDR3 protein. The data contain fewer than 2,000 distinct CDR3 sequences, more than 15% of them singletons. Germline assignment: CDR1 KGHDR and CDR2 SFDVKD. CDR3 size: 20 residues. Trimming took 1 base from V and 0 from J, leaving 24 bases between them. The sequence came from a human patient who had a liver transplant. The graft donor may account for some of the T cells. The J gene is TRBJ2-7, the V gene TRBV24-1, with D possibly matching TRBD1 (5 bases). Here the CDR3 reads CATSDFSRTKKCYSSYEQYF. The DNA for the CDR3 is TGTGCCACCAGTGATTTTAGCCGGACAAAGAAATGTTATAGCTCCTACGAGCAGTACTTC.